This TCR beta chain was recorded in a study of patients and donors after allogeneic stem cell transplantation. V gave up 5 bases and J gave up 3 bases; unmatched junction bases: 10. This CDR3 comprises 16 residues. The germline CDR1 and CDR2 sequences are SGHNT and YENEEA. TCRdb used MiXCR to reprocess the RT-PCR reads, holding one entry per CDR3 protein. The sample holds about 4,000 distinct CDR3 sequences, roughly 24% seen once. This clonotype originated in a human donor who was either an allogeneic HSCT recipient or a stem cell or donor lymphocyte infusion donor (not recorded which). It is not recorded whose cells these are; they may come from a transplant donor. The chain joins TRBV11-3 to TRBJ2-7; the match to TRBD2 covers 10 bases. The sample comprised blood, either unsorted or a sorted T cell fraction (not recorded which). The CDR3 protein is CASSRSGLAGDYEQYF. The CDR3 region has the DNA TGTGCCAGCAGCCGATCAGGGCTAGCGGGAGACTACGAGCAGTACTTC.